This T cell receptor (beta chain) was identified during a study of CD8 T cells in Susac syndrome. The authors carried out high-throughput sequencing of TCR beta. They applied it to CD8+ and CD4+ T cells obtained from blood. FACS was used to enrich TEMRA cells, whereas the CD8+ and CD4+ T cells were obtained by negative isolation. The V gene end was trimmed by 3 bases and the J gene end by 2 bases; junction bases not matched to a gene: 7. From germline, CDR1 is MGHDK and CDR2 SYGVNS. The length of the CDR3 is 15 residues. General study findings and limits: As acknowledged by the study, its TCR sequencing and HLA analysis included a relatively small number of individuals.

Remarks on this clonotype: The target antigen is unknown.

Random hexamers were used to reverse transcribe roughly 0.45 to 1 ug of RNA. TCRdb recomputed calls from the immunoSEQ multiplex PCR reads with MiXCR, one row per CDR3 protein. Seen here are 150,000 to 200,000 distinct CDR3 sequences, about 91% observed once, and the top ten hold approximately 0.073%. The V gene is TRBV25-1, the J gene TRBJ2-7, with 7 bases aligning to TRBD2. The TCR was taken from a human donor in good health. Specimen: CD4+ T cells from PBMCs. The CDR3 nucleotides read TGTGCCAGCAGTGATAGGCGGGAGTTAACCTACGAGCAGTACTTC. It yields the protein CASSDRRELTYEQYF.